This T cell receptor (beta chain) was captured in a study of T cells in Graves' hyperthyroidism and ophthalmopathy. General study points: Stable hyperthyroidism was told apart from ophthalmopathy by a model built on 13 V-J features.

The hyperthyroidism patients had all been newly diagnosed, and their disease duration was under 2 months. Their ages ranged from 18 to 65 years. This clonotype has just a few counts. Its matching antigen is unknown. Amplified regions were TCR beta CDR3 sequences from RNA transcripts. The TCR CDR3 first-round RT-PCR relied on the HTBI primer set. TCRdb itself ran the multiplex PCR reads through MiXCR, one entry per CDR3 protein. The sample has 300,000 to 450,000 distinct CDR3 sequences, about 18% seen once. The germline V and J ends were trimmed by 2 bases and 2 bases, with 11 bases remaining between them. Germline CDR1 is MNHNS and CDR2 is SASEGT. The CDR3 has 15 residues.

The J gene is TRBJ2-3, the V gene TRBV6-1; no firm D call. The source of this sequence is a woman under 40 with Graves' hyperthyroidism that later progressed to Graves' ophthalmopathy. The specimen was blood. The CDR3 here is CASSEYGGYTDTQYF. In DNA, the CDR3 is TGTGCCAGCAGTGAATATGGCGGATACACAGATACGCAGTATTTT.